What follows are 13 T cell receptor beta chains derived from one specimen sequenced in a study of shared clonotypes between healthy human individuals. TCRdb's copy holds only in-frame clones and misses some; the assay was immunoSEQ multiplex PCR. The repertoire consists of around 1,000,000 clones, with approximately 80% occurring once and the leading ten covering 0.85% to 1%. Source material: memory CD4+ T cells from PBMCs. Subset specified: CD45RA-negative fraction. The receptors here all came from a young man in good health. Some clones in this sample may be carry-over from other donors' samples.

The chain couples TRBV7-2 to TRBJ2-7; 11 bases line up with TRBD1. The CDR3 is made up of 15 amino acids. Losses at the gene ends were 5 bases for V and 4 bases for J; bases not matched to a gene: 7. In germline, CDR1 is SGHTA, CDR2 FQGNSA. The CDR3 spells CASSPGQGAGYEQYF. CDR3 DNA: TGTGCCAGCAGCCCTGGACAGGGGGCAGGGTACGAGCAGTACTTC.

This clone was counted a single time. The chain employs TRBV5-1 and TRBJ2-7; no clear D gene. Trimming removed 5 bases from V and 5 bases from J, with 14 bases in between. Germline V gene lookup returns CDR1 SGHRS and CDR2 YFSETQ. This CDR3 spans 13 amino acids. Here the CDR3 reads CASREQPPNEQYF. Here the CDR3 DNA reads TGCGCCAGCAGGGAACAGCCCCCCAACGAGCAGTACTTC.

V is TRBV4-2 and J is TRBJ1-3, with unresolved D. Germline CDR1 reads LGHNA; CDR2 reads YNFKEQ. The V end was cut by 1 base, the J end by 0 bases, with 10 bases between. This CDR3 spans 16 amino acids. Here the CDR3 DNA reads TGTGCCAGCAGCCAAGTTGCCCCAAGCTCTGGAAACACCATATATTTT. Its protein product is CASSQVAPSSGNTIYF.

J is TRBJ1-2 and V is TRBV30; D ambiguous. CDR3 size: 11 residues. Germline V lookup: CDR1 GTSNPN, CDR2 SVGIG (reference sequence). The V gene lost 4 bases and the J gene lost 8 bases, with 11 bases spanning the gap. Here the CDR3 DNA reads TGTGCCTGGACCCACTTACGCGGCTACACCTTC. It translates to CAWTHLRGYTF. The full variable domain, in which reference TRBV30 and TRBJ1-2 provide the parts outside the CDR3, is SQTIHQWPATLVQPVGSPLSLECTVEGTSNPNLYWYRQAAGRGLQLLFYSVGIGQISSEVPQNLSASRPQDRQFILSSKKLLLSDSGFYLCAWTHLRGYTFGSGTRLTVV.

This rearrangement joins TRBV19 to TRBJ2-2; 8 bases match TRBD2. The germline gives CDR1 LNHDA, CDR2 SQIVND (reference sequence). V shed 3 bases and J 0 bases; nucleotides not matched to a gene: 3. This CDR3 comprises 16 residues. The chain's CDR3 is CASSIAGLANTGELFF. CDR3 coding DNA: TGTGCCAGTAGTATTGCGGGACTAGCGAACACCGGGGAGCTGTTTTTT.

The J gene is TRBJ2-1, the V gene TRBV4-3; 13 bases agree with TRBD2. This CDR3 comprises 16 residues. V dropped 0 bases and J dropped 8; count of bases not matched to a gene: 4. Germline V gives CDR1 LGHNA, CDR2 YSLEER. CDR3 loop: CASSQDRLAGGDEQFF. For the CDR3, the DNA is TGCGCCAGCAGCCAAGATAGACTAGCGGGAGGTGATGAGCAGTTCTTC.

The rearrangement joins TRBV6-1 to TRBJ2-7; D may correspond to TRBD1 or TRBD2 (5 bases each). The CDR3 contains 11 residues. CDR1 is MNHNS and CDR2 is SASEGT in the germline V gene. Deletions cut 8 bases from V and 10 bases from J, with 15 bases between. The CDR3 sequence: CASGGPPDQYF. The CDR3 region has the DNA TGTGCCAGCGGGGGACCCCCGGACCAGTACTTC.

This clone has more than one count but fewer than ten. This chain joins TRBV10-3 and TRBJ1-1, with D hard to call. From germline, CDR1 is ENHRY and CDR2 SYGVKD. The CDR3 spans 14 residues. The germline V and J ends were trimmed by 5 bases and 0 bases, with 10 bases remaining between them. The CDR3 sequence is CAISPDVLNTEAFF. The DNA of the CDR3 is TGTGCCATCAGTCCGGACGTATTGAACACTGAAGCTTTCTTT.

This clone was counted at least ten times. The chain has TRBV7-8 and TRBJ1-5; TRBD1 is a possible D gene (5 bases). The V and J ends lost 5 bases and 5 bases respectively, with 16 bases between them. Germline V gives CDR1 SGHVS, CDR2 FQNEAQ. The CDR3 contains 15 residues. The CDR3 nucleotides read TGTGCCAGCAGCCGAGAGCTGGGACCGGATCAGCCCCAGCATTTT. Protein product: CASSRELGPDQPQHF.

This rearrangement joins TRBV5-1 to TRBJ2-5; D is unclear. Trimming took 7 bases from V and 1 from J, leaving 14 bases between them. The CDR3 is 14 amino acids. Germline V gene sequence: CDR1 SGHRS, CDR2 YFSETQ. CDR3 bases: TGCGCCAGCGCAGACCAAAACAGCCAAGAGACCCAGTACTTC. Its translation is CASADQNSQETQYF.

This clone was recorded only once. V and J are TRBV18 and TRBJ2-6; D is unclear. This CDR3 has 15 residues. CDR1 KGHSH and CDR2 LQKENI come from the germline V gene. V lost 0 bases and J lost 11, with 14 bases in between. The CDR3 bases are TGTGCCAGCTCACCACCGGAAAGGGCCGGCTACGTCCTGACTTTC. Residues: CASSPPERAGYVLTF.

The chain couples TRBV11-2 to TRBJ1-4; D unclear. Trimming took 5 bases from V and 0 from J, leaving 7 bases between them. CDR1 SGHAT and CDR2 FQNNGV come from the germline V gene. The CDR3 has 14 residues. CDR3 in DNA: TGTGCCAGCAGCCCAAGGACAACTAATGAAAAACTGTTTTTT. Translation: CASSPRTTNEKLFF.

In its sample, this clone was seen once. The chain joins TRBV5-6 to TRBJ1-3, with D possibly matching TRBD1 (5 bases). CDR1 is SGHDT and CDR2 is YYEEEE in the germline V gene. V was pared by 6 bases and J by 4 bases, with 11 bases between. There are 13 residues in the CDR3. CDR3 residues: CASMQGGGNTIYF. The CDR3 nucleotides read TGTGCCAGCATGCAGGGTGGAGGAAACACCATATATTTT.